The rows below give T cell receptor beta chains drawn from one sample of a study of cytomegalovirus exposure and HLA in healthy donors. Clones were read by immunoSEQ multiplex PCR, and TCRdb kept only the in-frame ones, dropping some. The table includes tens of thousands of clones, 63% detected once. The specimen sequenced was PBMCs. These receptors were collected from a woman in her thirties or forties in good health and CMV-seropositive. Each CDR3 is given with its conserved first and last residue. Fields, in order: D gene, V gene, J gene, clone size, CDR3 protein, CDR3 DNA. D genes are given only for firm matches. Size values are once, few and many counts, or a class for expanded clones, and some rows have none.

d_call: TRBD2
v_call: TRBV7-2
j_call: TRBJ2-3
clone_size: .
cdr3_aa: CASSVGLDADTQYF
cdr3_nt: TGTGCCAGCAGCGTAGGACTAGATGCAGATACGCAGTATTTT

d_call: TRBD2
v_call: TRBV4-1
j_call: TRBJ2-1
clone_size: .
cdr3_aa: CASSQDISKITAGEENEQFF
cdr3_nt: TGCGCCAGCAGCCAAGATATCTCTAAAATAACAGCGGGAGAGGAAAATGAGCAGTTCTTC

d_call: .
v_call: TRBV7-2
j_call: TRBJ1-1
clone_size: few
cdr3_aa: CASSSGAGMNTEAFF
cdr3_nt: TGTGCCAGCAGCTCGGGCGCGGGGATGAACACTGAAGCTTTCTTT

d_call: .
v_call: TRBV28
j_call: TRBJ1-1
clone_size: .
cdr3_aa: CASSLVPGNTEAFF
cdr3_nt: TGTGCCAGCAGTTTGGTTCCGGGAAACACTGAAGCTTTCTTT

d_call: .
v_call: TRBV7-2
j_call: TRBJ2-5
clone_size: .
cdr3_aa: CASSQRLGGETQYF
cdr3_nt: TGTGCCAGCAGCCAACGACTAGGAGGGGAGACCCAGTACTTC

d_call: .
v_call: TRBV21-1
j_call: TRBJ1-1
clone_size: .
cdr3_aa: CASNLTGAFF
cdr3_nt: TGTGCCAGCAATCTAACGGGAGCTTTCTTT

d_call: TRBD1
v_call: TRBV4-1
j_call: TRBJ1-5
clone_size: .
cdr3_aa: CASSRGQGGDNQPQHF
cdr3_nt: TGCGCCAGCAGCCGAGGACAGGGGGGTGACAATCAGCCCCAGCATTTT

d_call: .
v_call: TRBV4-3
j_call: TRBJ1-2
clone_size: few
cdr3_aa: CASSQDYREDYGYTF
cdr3_nt: TGCGCCAGCAGCCAAGACTACCGGGAAGACTATGGCTACACCTTC

d_call: .
v_call: TRBV27
j_call: TRBJ1-2
clone_size: .
cdr3_aa: CASSLQGRGNGYTF
cdr3_nt: TGTGCCAGCAGTTTGCAGGGTCGGGGGAATGGCTACACCTTC

d_call: .
v_call: TRBV28
j_call: TRBJ2-7
clone_size: .
cdr3_aa: CASRTASSYEQYF
cdr3_nt: TGTGCCAGCAGGACAGCGAGCTCCTACGAGCAGTACTTC

d_call: TRBD2
v_call: TRBV6-5
j_call: TRBJ2-7
clone_size: .
cdr3_aa: CASSYFTGGSYEQYF
cdr3_nt: TGTGCCAGCAGTTATTTTACGGGAGGGAGTTACGAGCAGTACTTC

d_call: TRBD1
v_call: TRBV5-1
j_call: TRBJ1-3
clone_size: few
cdr3_aa: CASSSGTGVSGNTIYF
cdr3_nt: TGCGCCAGCAGCTCCGGGACAGGGGTTTCGGGAAACACCATATATTTT

d_call: .
v_call: TRBV7-9
j_call: TRBJ2-2
clone_size: .
cdr3_aa: CASSSPPGQNTGELFF
cdr3_nt: TGTGCCAGCAGCTCGCCGCCGGGACAGAACACCGGGGAGCTGTTTTTT

d_call: TRBD1
v_call: TRBV7-8
j_call: TRBJ1-2
clone_size: few
cdr3_aa: CASSVVQGVKDYGYTF
cdr3_nt: TGTGCCAGCAGCGTGGTACAGGGGGTTAAGGACTATGGCTACACCTTC

d_call: .
v_call: TRBV4-3
j_call: TRBJ2-1
clone_size: .
cdr3_aa: CASSQDLGRPLDYNEQFF
cdr3_nt: TGCGCCAGCAGCCAAGATCTGGGCAGGCCCTTAGATTACAATGAGCAGTTCTTC

d_call: .
v_call: TRBV6-5
j_call: TRBJ2-7
clone_size: .
cdr3_aa: CASAAGLRKAYEQYF
cdr3_nt: TGTGCCAGTGCTGCGGGCCTCAGAAAGGCCTACGAGCAGTACTTC

d_call: TRBD2
v_call: TRBV6-6
j_call: TRBJ2-3
clone_size: .
cdr3_aa: CASSTKLAGVTDTQYF
cdr3_nt: TGTGCCAGCAGTACCAAACTAGCGGGAGTCACAGATACGCAGTATTTT

d_call: TRBD1
v_call: TRBV4-3
j_call: TRBJ1-2
clone_size: .
cdr3_aa: CASSQDRGRGAYGYTF
cdr3_nt: TGCGCCAGCAGCCAAGATCGGGGCAGGGGGGCGTATGGCTACACCTTC

d_call: .
v_call: TRBV2
j_call: TRBJ1-5
clone_size: .
cdr3_aa: CASTGRFDQPQHF
cdr3_nt: TGTGCCAGCACGGGTAGGTTTGATCAGCCCCAGCATTTT

d_call: TRBD1
v_call: TRBV19
j_call: TRBJ2-7
clone_size: .
cdr3_aa: CASSMGGTGVYEQYF
cdr3_nt: TGTGCCAGTAGTATGGGTGGGACAGGGGTGTACGAGCAGTACTTC

d_call: .
v_call: TRBV30
j_call: TRBJ1-1
clone_size: .
cdr3_aa: CACYRDMNTEAFF
cdr3_nt: TGTGCCTGCTACAGGGATATGAACACTGAAGCTTTCTTT

d_call: TRBD2
v_call: TRBV10-3
j_call: TRBJ2-3
clone_size: .
cdr3_aa: CAISERAGGSTDTQYF
cdr3_nt: TGTGCCATCAGTGAGAGAGCGGGAGGAAGCACAGATACGCAGTATTTT

d_call: TRBD2
v_call: TRBV10-3
j_call: TRBJ2-2
clone_size: few
cdr3_aa: CAIRGLDTGELFF
cdr3_nt: TGTGCCATCAGGGGACTAGACACCGGGGAGCTGTTTTTT

d_call: .
v_call: TRBV4-3
j_call: TRBJ1-4
clone_size: few
cdr3_aa: CASSQDHKGATNEKLFF
cdr3_nt: TGCGCCAGCAGCCAAGATCATAAGGGAGCAACTAATGAAAAACTGTTTTTT

d_call: TRBD1
v_call: TRBV19
j_call: TRBJ2-1
clone_size: .
cdr3_aa: CASSIRQGERDEQFF
cdr3_nt: TGTGCCAGTAGTATAAGACAGGGGGAACGGGATGAGCAGTTCTTC

d_call: TRBD2
v_call: TRBV5-4
j_call: TRBJ2-1
clone_size: .
cdr3_aa: CASSSGTSGRAAEQFF
cdr3_nt: TGTGCCAGCAGCTCCGGGACTAGCGGGAGGGCCGCTGAGCAGTTCTTC

d_call: .
v_call: TRBV20-1
j_call: TRBJ1-2
clone_size: .
cdr3_aa: CSGVEDYGYTF
cdr3_nt: TGCAGTGGTGTAGAGGACTATGGCTACACCTTC

d_call: TRBD1
v_call: TRBV10-3
j_call: TRBJ2-3
clone_size: .
cdr3_aa: CAISESSSRARGPDTQYF
cdr3_nt: TGTGCCATCAGTGAGTCGAGTAGTCGGGCTAGGGGGCCAGATACGCAGTATTTT

d_call: .
v_call: TRBV5-8
j_call: TRBJ2-5
clone_size: few
cdr3_aa: CASSLAWYDSLKETQYF
cdr3_nt: TGTGCCAGCAGCTTGGCCTGGTACGACAGTTTAAAAGAGACCCAGTACTTC

d_call: .
v_call: TRBV28
j_call: TRBJ1-2
clone_size: .
cdr3_aa: CASTPTINYGYTF
cdr3_nt: TGTGCCAGCACCCCGACTATCAACTATGGCTACACCTTC

d_call: TRBD1
v_call: TRBV6-5
j_call: TRBJ2-7
clone_size: .
cdr3_aa: CASSSPGTGLFEQYF
cdr3_nt: TGTGCCAGCAGTTCGCCCGGGACAGGGCTGTTCGAGCAGTACTTC

d_call: .
v_call: TRBV28
j_call: TRBJ1-2
clone_size: .
cdr3_aa: CASRQTGSYGYTF
cdr3_nt: TGTGCCAGCAGACAAACAGGCTCCTATGGCTACACCTTC

d_call: .
v_call: TRBV28
j_call: TRBJ1-1
clone_size: medium-sized
cdr3_aa: CASSLPRDNFNTEAFF
cdr3_nt: TGTGCCAGCAGCCTACCCCGGGACAACTTCAACACTGAAGCTTTCTTT

d_call: TRBD2
v_call: TRBV6-5
j_call: TRBJ2-1
clone_size: .
cdr3_aa: CASSYSASGFFNEQFF
cdr3_nt: TGTGCCAGCAGTTATTCGGCTAGCGGCTTCTTCAATGAGCAGTTCTTC

d_call: .
v_call: TRBV28
j_call: TRBJ2-7
clone_size: .
cdr3_aa: CASSISREQYF
cdr3_nt: TGTGCCAGCAGTATTTCTCGCGAGCAGTACTTC

d_call: TRBD1
v_call: TRBV18
j_call: TRBJ2-1
clone_size: .
cdr3_aa: CASSPISGDRGINEQFF
cdr3_nt: TGTGCCAGCTCACCGATCAGCGGGGACAGGGGCATCAATGAGCAGTTCTTC

d_call: .
v_call: TRBV7-7
j_call: TRBJ2-5
clone_size: once
cdr3_aa: CASSLGGGGSGETQYF
cdr3_nt: TGTGCCAGCAGCTTAGGGGGAGGTGGGAGTGGAGAGACCCAGTACTTC

d_call: .
v_call: TRBV10-3
j_call: TRBJ2-5
clone_size: once
cdr3_aa: CAIRQGSGETQYF
cdr3_nt: TGTGCCATCAGACAGGGAAGTGGAGAGACCCAGTACTTC

d_call: TRBD1
v_call: TRBV5-4
j_call: TRBJ2-5
clone_size: .
cdr3_aa: CASHLKGAETQYF
cdr3_nt: TGTGCCAGCCATCTCAAGGGGGCAGAGACCCAGTACTTC

d_call: .
v_call: TRBV6-1
j_call: TRBJ2-7
clone_size: .
cdr3_aa: CASSTLTGTLEQYF
cdr3_nt: TGTGCCAGCAGTACCCTAACTGGGACACTAGAGCAGTACTTC

d_call: TRBD2
v_call: TRBV7-2
j_call: TRBJ2-5
clone_size: .
cdr3_aa: CASSFRGGRGAETQYF
cdr3_nt: TGTGCCAGCAGCTTTAGGGGCGGGAGGGGAGCAGAGACCCAGTACTTC

d_call: TRBD1
v_call: TRBV7-8
j_call: TRBJ2-2
clone_size: .
cdr3_aa: CASSLAGTGETGELFF
cdr3_nt: TGTGCCAGCAGCTTAGCCGGGACAGGGGAAACCGGGGAGCTGTTTTTT

d_call: .
v_call: TRBV4-1
j_call: TRBJ1-3
clone_size: few
cdr3_aa: CASSRTAGAGNTIYF
cdr3_nt: TGCGCCAGCAGCCGAACGGCAGGGGCTGGAAACACCATATATTTT

d_call: .
v_call: TRBV6-5
j_call: TRBJ1-5
clone_size: .
cdr3_aa: CASRPTDSSNQPQHF
cdr3_nt: TGTGCCAGCAGACCTACCGACAGCTCCAATCAGCCCCAGCATTTT

d_call: .
v_call: TRBV5-4
j_call: TRBJ1-1
clone_size: .
cdr3_aa: CASSADSEAFF
cdr3_nt: TGTGCCAGCAGCGCGGACAGCGAAGCTTTCTTT

d_call: TRBD2
v_call: TRBV15
j_call: TRBJ2-2
clone_size: .
cdr3_aa: CATSRVGTSVNTGELFF
cdr3_nt: TGTGCCACCAGCAGAGTAGGGACTAGTGTTAACACCGGGGAGCTGTTTTTT

d_call: .
v_call: TRBV6-1
j_call: TRBJ1-5
clone_size: .
cdr3_aa: CASRLPNQPQHF
cdr3_nt: TGTGCTAGCAGGCTACCTAATCAGCCCCAGCATTTT

d_call: .
v_call: TRBV14
j_call: TRBJ2-7
clone_size: few
cdr3_aa: CASSQALRDYEQYF
cdr3_nt: TGTGCCAGCAGCCAAGCCCTCAGGGACTACGAGCAGTACTTC

d_call: .
v_call: TRBV7-3
j_call: TRBJ1-1
clone_size: .
cdr3_aa: CASSTQADTEAFF
cdr3_nt: TGTGCCAGCAGCACCCAGGCTGACACTGAAGCTTTCTTT

d_call: TRBD1
v_call: TRBV6-1
j_call: TRBJ2-7
clone_size: .
cdr3_aa: CASGKGQGEIGEQYF
cdr3_nt: TGTGCCAGCGGGAAAGGACAGGGAGAGATAGGCGAGCAGTACTTC

d_call: .
v_call: TRBV2
j_call: TRBJ1-1
clone_size: many
cdr3_aa: CASSERQLMNTEAFF
cdr3_nt: TGTGCCAGCAGTGAGAGGCAGCTGATGAACACTGAAGCTTTCTTT

d_call: .
v_call: TRBV19
j_call: TRBJ2-7
clone_size: .
cdr3_aa: CASAIGQTLSYEQYF
cdr3_nt: TGTGCCAGTGCGATAGGCCAGACTTTATCCTACGAGCAGTACTTC

d_call: .
v_call: TRBV23-1
j_call: TRBJ1-1
clone_size: .
cdr3_aa: CASSHRGYEAFF
cdr3_nt: TGCGCCAGCAGTCACCGAGGGTATGAAGCTTTCTTT